The present TCR beta chain was sequenced within a study of PD-1 blockade in classical Hodgkin lymphoma. Findings and caveats of the study: Newly diagnosed patients had diversity similar to the baseline diversity of complete responders. Diminished baseline TCR diversity has been reported in newly diagnosed patients relative to healthy donors.

Regarding this clone: Its antigen is still unknown.

Every patient experienced relapse after autologous stem cell transplantation, and brentuximab vedotin exposure varied. Germline CDR1 is SQVTM and CDR2 is ANQGSEA. This CDR3 comprises 12 residues. After removal of 4 bases from V and 7 bases from J, the junction contained 5 bases not matched to a gene. The protocol was immunoSEQ multiplex PCR, while the TCRdb copy is restricted to in-frame clones and leaves out a portion. The sample lists some 46,000 clones; about 78% were seen once. Source: peripheral blood mononuclear cells (PBMCs), taken before the second cycle of nivolumab. V usage is TRBV29-1 and J usage is TRBJ1-2; 8 bases agree with TRBD1. This sequence was found in a human donor with classical Hodgkin lymphoma. CDR3 sequence: CSVGSDRVGYTF. The CDR3, as DNA: TGCAGCGTTGGGTCGGACAGGGTTGGCTACACCTTC.